The 10 T cell receptor beta chains in this list originate from one sample, sequenced in a study of a mutant IDH1 vaccine in newly diagnosed glioma. Noted time point: week 23, last vaccination. With topical imiquimod, each dose of the vaccine consisted of 300 ug of mutant IDH1 20-mer peptide. These receptors' antigens are unknown. Measured with immunoSEQ multiplex PCR; TCRdb has only the in-frame clones, and not every one. The data hold some 60,000 clones, with around 87% observed a single time. The sample consisted of PBMCs, taken from a glioma patient whose treatment included an IDH1 peptide vaccine. The receptors derive from a man aged 40-49 years with glioma.

The V call is TRBV6-5, the J call TRBJ2-5, with D perhaps matching TRBD2 (6 bases). Germline V gene sequence: CDR1 MNHEY, CDR2 SVGAGI. This CDR3 is built from 15 residues. Trimming left V 0 bases short and J 5 bases short, with 13 bases between. CDR3 region: CASSYSEAGGETQYF. CDR3 sequence (DNA): TGTGCCAGCAGTTACTCTGAAGCGGGTGGTGAGACCCAGTACTTC.

The rearrangement links TRBV6-5 to TRBJ1-3; D is unclear. The CDR3 is 16 amino acids. CDR1 and CDR2 from the germline V gene are MNHEY and SVGAGI. V was cut by 4 bases and J by 0 bases, with 13 bases left in between. The CDR3 region has the DNA TGTGCCAGCAGTTCCGGACTGCGCAGCTCTGGAAACACCATATATTTT. It yields the protein CASSSGLRSSGNTIYF.

The V call is TRBV9, the J call TRBJ1-2, with 11 positions matching TRBD1. The CDR3 is 16 amino acids. Looked up from germline, CDR1 is SGDLS and CDR2 is YYNGEE. J gave up 7 bases and V 3 bases, and 11 bases lay outside the gene matches. The CDR3 sequence: CASSARGGGQGVGYTF. DNA of the CDR3: TGTGCCAGCAGCGCAAGAGGGGGGGGACAGGGGGTTGGCTACACCTTC.

Note on this clone: This CDR3 is also generated by other DNA sequences in the sample. The CDR3 spells CASSLGQENTEAFF. The DNA for the CDR3 is TGTGCCAGCAGTTTGGGACAAGAGAACACTGAAGCTTTCTTT. The V and J genes are TRBV27 and TRBJ1-1, with TRBD1 as a possible D gene (6 bases). The V gene lost 3 bases and the J gene lost 1 base, with 9 bases spanning the gap. Germline V gene data show CDR1 as MNHEY and CDR2 as SMNVEV (reference sequence). The CDR3 is 14 amino acids.

V is TRBV11-3 and J is TRBJ2-5, with TRBD2 matching 8 bases. The CDR3 has 14 residues. Germline-derived CDR1 and CDR2 are SGHNT and YENEEA. V lost 5 bases and J lost 7; bases outside the gene matches: 9. The CDR3 nucleotides are TGTGCCAGCAGCCCGGGAGGGGAGTTCGGGACCCAGTACTTC. It translates to CASSPGGEFGTQYF.

The chain carries TRBV27 and TRBJ2-7; TRBD2 matches 8 bases. Germline V gene lookup returns CDR1 MNHEY and CDR2 SMNVEV (reference sequence). Trimming took 3 bases from V and 4 from J; bases not matched to a gene: 8. The CDR3 extends over 15 amino acids. The DNA for the CDR3 is TGTGCCAGCAGTTTCATGGGACTAGGGGGGTACGAGCAGTACTTC. Residues: CASSFMGLGGYEQYF.

This chain joins TRBV29-1 and TRBJ1-1, with D perhaps TRBD1 (6 bases). From germline, CDR1 is SQVTM and CDR2 ANQGSEA. The CDR3 length is 15 residues. V was shortened by 5 bases and J by 1 base, with 17 bases between the two germline ends. In DNA form, the CDR3 reads TGCAGCGTTACACCTTCGACAGGCCGGAACACTGAAGCTTTCTTT. It specifies CSVTPSTGRNTEAFF. The whole variable domain, filled in from reference TRBV29-1 and TRBJ1-1, reads SAVISQKPSRDICQRGTSLTIQCQVDSQVTMMFWYRQQPGQSLTLIATANQGSEATYESGFVIDKFPISRPNLTFSTLTVSNMSPEDSSIYLCSVTPSTGRNTEAFFGQGTRLTVV.

The chain links TRBV5-1 to TRBJ2-7, with 10 bases matching TRBD2. CDR3 size: 15 residues. The V gene end was trimmed by 0 bases and the J gene end by 3 bases; junction bases not matched to a gene: 3. The germline V gene has CDR1 SGHRS and CDR2 YFSETQ. The CDR3 coding sequence is TGCGCCAGCAGCTTGGCTAGCGGGAGTTTCTACGAGCAGTACTTC. Its protein product is CASSLASGSFYEQYF.

V gene TRBV28 combines with J gene TRBJ2-7; D possibly matches TRBD1 or TRBD2 (5 bases each). Trimming shortened V by 4 bases and J by 9 bases, and 19 bases separated the two germline ends. The CDR3 runs to 14 residues. Germline CDR1 reads MDHEN; CDR2 reads SYDVKM. This chain's CDR3 is CASSSGDLPPRQYF. The CDR3 coding sequence is TGTGCCAGCAGTTCCGGGGACCTACCACCAAGGCAGTACTTC.

This clone was recorded once. The rearrangement uses TRBV5-1 and TRBJ2-3; D gene ambiguous. Trimming stripped 0 bases from V and 5 bases from J, with 10 bases between. Germline V lookup: CDR1 SGHRS, CDR2 YFSETQ. The CDR3 extends over 14 amino acids. CDR3 nucleotides: TGCGCCAGCAGCTTGGGGGTCTACGGAGATACGCAGTATTTT. It codes for CASSLGVYGDTQYF.